This TCR beta chain was recovered during a study of cytomegalovirus exposure and HLA in healthy donors (dated by TCRdb to the late 2010s). As for the study more broadly: According to an earlier analysis of 587 of the donors, about 179 million T cells yielded approximately 120 million unique TCR beta sequences and around 300 Gb of sequence data. A later genetic analysis used genome-wide SNP genotypes for about three fifths of the 666 donors, treating that subset as a discovery cohort. Among the approximately 430 genotyped donors, about 85% belonged to the genetic ancestry cluster associated with self-reported Caucasian donors. Class I and class II HLA loci were covered by the typing at four-digit resolution. Every discovery cohort repertoire had been produced on one sequencing platform. Donor age, sex, ethnicity and CMV serostatus were compiled together with the repertoire data. In addition to the first cohort of 666 subjects, a separate validation cohort of under 150 different subjects was used. Roughly 300 gigabases of sequencing data and roughly 90 million unique TCR sequences were included in an early release covering about 700 HLA-typed donors. An earlier analysis of 587 of the donors used high-throughput TCR beta sequencing to judge whether each TCR beta V gene segment behaved as functional or pseudogenic. The number of donors typed differed by locus, with about 629-630 for A, B, C, DRB1 and DQB1, roughly 520 for DQA1, over 600 for DPA1, and approximately 470 for DPB1. To study patterns of TCR occurrence, a later analysis re-analyzed previously published TCR beta repertoires from 666 donors and added high-resolution HLA genotyping. Roughly 5 DR-DQ haplotypes were handled as single units for association and clustering, since linkage in the cohort was strong. The T cell repertoires of 666 subjects were profiled by immunosequencing and related to cytomegalovirus serostatus. Rather than drawing on any new phenotypic data, the later analysis identified candidate immune exposures from TCR beta sequences and the way those sequences occurred across donors. Among several hundred genotyped donors of the cohort, an average of roughly 230,000 unique TCR beta nucleotide sequences was sequenced per donor, of which about 19% were non-productive. High-throughput TCR immunosequencing, statistical association of individual TCRs with disease status, and machine learning were combined to predict cytomegalovirus infection status. The study aimed to test whether cataloging public T cell receptors could reveal signatures of past pathogen exposure. Here is what the overall study found, with its caveats: A later analysis found that most CMV-associated TCR beta chains appeared HLA-restricted, with HLA associations seemingly driven largely by CMV exposure. The presence/absence analyses assumed that sequencing depth was roughly uniform across donors, and that assumption may not be true. An association between a missense DCLRE1C variant and V-gene and J-gene trimming of TCR beta chains was found in a later genetic analysis and replicated in an independent cohort. Because some donors lacked HLA typing at each locus, the association tests relied only on the typed subset. Most TCR sequences were observed very rarely across donors, whereas some public TCRs were present in many individuals. Correlated functional status among segregating V segments might be attributable to linkage disequilibrium, but an unknown experimental factor could not be ruled out. The authors suggested that the approach could potentially be generalized to other disease states and immunological phenotypes. In an earlier analysis of some 640 of the donors, most TCR beta V segments were observed in productive rearrangements about 90% or about 30% of the time, broadly matching IMGT annotations. A few of the identified cytomegalovirus-associated TCR beta chains were confirmed in vitro to be specific for cytomegalovirus antigens. A later genetic analysis reported fewer N-insertions in productive TCRs among donors in an Asian-associated ancestry cluster than the roughly 670-donor mean. Some IMGT-functional V segments, including TRBV6-2 and TRBV6-3, could not be distinguished by the 87-base-pair reads and were therefore excluded. CMV serostatus was the only immune exposure information available for the cohort. Only TCR beta chains were sequenced in this cohort, and the absence of alpha or paired-chain data limited detectable features. In a later analysis, HLA-associated TCR beta chains were found to be more clonally expanded and to have lower generation probabilities than equally common non-associated chains. At a false discovery rate of 0.05, a later analysis linked under 20,000 TCR beta sequences to specific HLA alleles. The earlier analysis of fewer than 750 of the donors excluded over 15 rarely observed V segments, including chromosome 9 orphons, because counts were too low. The study gave a list of 150 to 200 TCR beta chains associated with cytomegalovirus. When HLA alleles, especially DR and DQ, strongly co-occurred, TCR associations were difficult to assign to individual alleles. According to a later analysis, parvovirus B19, influenza, CMV and Epstein-Barr virus appeared linked to several top co-occurrence clusters. A further reported finding was that TCR beta sequences accurately predicted the HLA-A and HLA-B alleles for most subjects in the first cohort. According to a later analysis, TCR association rates differed among HLA loci, with DRB1 alleles showing the most associated TCRs and HLA-C alleles showing the fewest. The classifier was reported to diagnose cytomegalovirus status with high specificity and sensitivity in both the original cohort and the validation cohort. A cluster of highly shared sequence variants was judged likely to be a technical artifact of the sequencing pipeline.

The cohort consisted of 650 to 850 healthy bone marrow donors. At the time of sampling, every cohort member was nominally healthy, though immune exposures that went unrecorded were likely present. The donor was CMV seronegative and was included in the group of under 450 seronegative cohort members. A peripheral blood sample was collected from each donor, and TCR beta sequencing was performed on peripheral blood mononuclear cells. Genomic DNA was extracted from the blood cell samples with the Qiagen DNeasy Blood Extraction Kit. The junction shows trimming of 4 bases on V and 0 bases on J, plus 12 bases between the germline ends. From the germline V gene, CDR1 is SQVTM and CDR2 is ANQGSEA. From its cysteine to its phenylalanine, the CDR3 spans 15 amino acids. Only CDR3 DNA is held: 45 bases, read in frame from base 1. The sample holds one count of this clone. Its antigen is unknown. The sample holds no much larger clone one base away, and base qualities are not on file.

Libraries came from the immunoSEQ multiplex PCR assay. For the multiplex PCR, a mixture combining 60 forward primers for TCR Vbeta segments and 13 reverse primers for TCR Jbeta segments was used. The CDR3 region of rearranged TCR beta genes was amplified from genomic DNA by a multiplex PCR assay. The amplified TCR beta libraries were sequenced on the Illumina HiSeq System as 87-base-pair reads. Per the authors' processing: In a later analysis, around 80 million unique TCR beta chains were counted across the approximately 640 repertoires, and roughly 11 million of these chains were shared by at least two donors. A nearest-neighbor algorithm error-corrected the raw reads and collapsed the reads into unique sequences, merging closely related sequences to remove PCR and sequencing errors. Alignment of CDR3 sequences to IMGT reference sequences was used to assign V, D and J gene segments. For a sequence to be retained, at least a six-nucleotide match to both a V gene segment and a J gene segment was required. A rearrangement counted as productive if the CDR3 had no stop codons and remained in frame with V and J, and every other rearrangement counted as non-productive. Following IMGT convention, CDR3 was defined as the stretch from the second conserved V-encoded cysteine to the conserved J-encoded phenylalanine. The earlier analysis of some 550 of the donors excluded any sequence lacking an unambiguous match to a single V gene segment. An earlier analysis of around 600 of the donors classified V segments as functional when productive rearrangements were above 56.7% and as segregating when the standard deviation between donors was above 5%. A statistical classification framework was built to diagnose cytomegalovirus status from the catalog of TCR beta chain sequences. A later analysis assigned V and J genes by comparing TCR nucleotide sequences with IMGT/GENE-DB human TR gene sequences. The TCRdist pipeline was used in a later analysis to assign CDR3 sequences and most-parsimonious VDJ recombination scenarios. In a later analysis, every TCR beta chain was defined by the combination of its CDR3 amino acid sequence and its V-gene family, and reads without a unique V-gene family were dropped. A later analysis removed roughly 590 highly shared, low-generation-probability nucleotide sequences to deal with suspected cross-contamination and a sequencing artifact. In a later analysis, a clonal expansion index was calculated for each public chain from normalized within-repertoire ranks of inferred template counts. Generation probabilities in a later analysis came from a VDJ recombination model fitted to out-of-frame rearrangements, and those results were checked against IGoR. Hypergeometric tests were used in a later analysis to score TCR-TCR, TCR-HLA and TCR-CMV co-occurrence, with a repertoire-size bias correction applied to the TCR pairs. In a later analysis, false discovery rates were estimated by permuting HLA or CMV assignments 20 times. In a later analysis, co-occurring TCRs were grouped using DBSCAN, and TCRdist sequence similarity was added for clustering within HLA-allele-positive subsets. Repertoires with fewer than 30,000 or more than 120,000 public chains, plus five repertoires with anomalous nucleotide sharing, were excluded from co-occurrence clustering. TCRdb holds this immuneACCESS table with in-frame rearrangements only. Some clones are missing; in checked studies, unresolved V genes explain under half, and the rest has no known cause. That table supplies the V and J calls and clone size; D and trimming were determined from the DNA. The sample includes 100,000 or so clones, with around 75% observed a single time. The ten largest make up approximately 1.2% of the sample.

The sample taken for sequencing was PBMCs. The chain was built from TRBV29-1 and TRBJ2-2; the D gene remains uncertain. The origin of this receptor is a man between 35 and 55 years old in good health and CMV-seronegative. The CDR3 region reads CSVVDSNSNTGELFF. The nucleotide sequence reads as follows: TGCAGCGTTGTTGACTCCAACTCGAACACCGGGGAGCTGTTTTTT.